A selection of T cell receptor beta chains follows, all from one sample in a study of PD-1 blockade in classical Hodgkin lymphoma. Clones were read by immunoSEQ multiplex PCR, and TCRdb kept only the in-frame ones, dropping some. The sample shows tens of thousands of clones, 90% of them seen only once. Sequencing used peripheral blood mononuclear cells (PBMCs), obtained before the fourth cycle of nivolumab. The receptors come from a human donor with classical Hodgkin lymphoma. Both conserved end residues are part of each CDR3. D genes are given only for firm matches. Not all rows give a size; the values are once, few, many and, for expanded clones, a class.

clone_size: NA; v_call: TRBV7-9; cdr3_length: 16; d_call: NA; j_call: TRBJ2-1; cdr3_nt: TGTGCCAGCAGCTTAGAAGGGGGAGTGGTCTACAATGAGCAGTTCTTC; cdr3_aa: CASSLEGGVVYNEQFF
clone_size: NA; v_call: TRBV19; cdr3_length: 13; d_call: NA; j_call: TRBJ2-5; cdr3_nt: TGTGCCAGTAGTTCTCGGGAACGAGAGACCCAGTACTTC; cdr3_aa: CASSSRERETQYF
clone_size: NA; v_call: TRBV6-6; cdr3_length: 14; d_call: TRBD1; j_call: TRBJ2-5; cdr3_nt: TGTGCCAGCAGTTATCTGGGACAGCAAGAGACCCAGTACTTC; cdr3_aa: CASSYLGQQETQYF
clone_size: NA; v_call: TRBV5-1; cdr3_length: 13; d_call: NA; j_call: TRBJ2-7; cdr3_nt: TGCGCCAGCATTCCGGTTGGTGGGTACGAGCAGTACTTC; cdr3_aa: CASIPVGGYEQYF
clone_size: NA; v_call: TRBV9; cdr3_length: 15; d_call: NA; j_call: TRBJ1-1; cdr3_nt: TGTGCCAGCAGCGTACAAGGCGCCGTCGGAACTGAAGCTTTCTTT; cdr3_aa: CASSVQGAVGTEAFF
clone_size: once; v_call: TRBV5-5; cdr3_length: 15; d_call: TRBD2; j_call: TRBJ2-7; cdr3_nt: TGTGCCAGCAGCTTGGAAGCGGGAGGGTGGTACGAGCAGTACTTC; cdr3_aa: CASSLEAGGWYEQYF
clone_size: medium-sized; v_call: TRBV9; cdr3_length: 16; d_call: TRBD1; j_call: TRBJ2-3; cdr3_nt: TGTGCCAGCAGCGTAGCGACCCGGACAGGGGGAGATACGCAGTATTTT; cdr3_aa: CASSVATRTGGDTQYF
clone_size: NA; v_call: TRBV7-9; cdr3_length: 15; d_call: NA; j_call: TRBJ2-1; cdr3_nt: TGTGCCAGCAGCCCCGGACTTCACTTGGTCAATGAGCAGTTCTTC; cdr3_aa: CASSPGLHLVNEQFF
clone_size: NA; v_call: TRBV5-1; cdr3_length: 16; d_call: TRBD2; j_call: TRBJ2-1; cdr3_nt: TGCGCCAGCAGCCCGAGGGAACTAGCGGGGAACAATGAGCAGTTCTTC; cdr3_aa: CASSPRELAGNNEQFF
clone_size: NA; v_call: TRBV4-1; cdr3_length: 18; d_call: NA; j_call: TRBJ1-5; cdr3_nt: TGCGCCAGCAGCCTAAATTCGGCCGGGGCAGCCGGAGGTCAGCCCCAGCATTTT; cdr3_aa: CASSLNSAGAAGGQPQHF
clone_size: NA; v_call: TRBV4-2; cdr3_length: 18; d_call: NA; j_call: TRBJ1-2; cdr3_nt: TGTGCCAGCAGCCAAGGACCCTGGGAGGGACTATCTAACTATGGCTACACCTTC; cdr3_aa: CASSQGPWEGLSNYGYTF
clone_size: NA; v_call: TRBV29-1; cdr3_length: 15; d_call: TRBD2; j_call: TRBJ2-3; cdr3_nt: TGCAGCGGGAGGGGTAGCGGGAGGATCGAGGATACGCAGTATTTT; cdr3_aa: CSGRGSGRIEDTQYF
clone_size: NA; v_call: TRBV6-6; cdr3_length: 15; d_call: NA; j_call: TRBJ1-4; cdr3_nt: TGTGCCAGCACCGACGTTCGGGGTTTAGGTGAAAAACTGTTTTTT; cdr3_aa: CASTDVRGLGEKLFF
clone_size: NA; v_call: TRBV2; cdr3_length: 14; d_call: NA; j_call: TRBJ1-1; cdr3_nt: TGTGCCAGCAGCGAGACCCCGATGAACACTGAAGCTTTCTTT; cdr3_aa: CASSETPMNTEAFF
clone_size: NA; v_call: TRBV6-1; cdr3_length: 15; d_call: NA; j_call: TRBJ2-7; cdr3_nt: TGTGCCAGCAGTGGTTTTCCGACCGATTACTACGAGCAGTACTTC; cdr3_aa: CASSGFPTDYYEQYF
clone_size: once; v_call: TRBV20-1; cdr3_length: 11; d_call: TRBD1; j_call: TRBJ2-7; cdr3_nt: TGCAGTGCACAGGGGGACTACGAGCAGTACTTC; cdr3_aa: CSAQGDYEQYF
clone_size: NA; v_call: TRBV4-2; cdr3_length: 12; d_call: NA; j_call: TRBJ2-2; cdr3_nt: TGTGCCAGCAGCCGCACAACCGGGGAGCTGTTTTTT; cdr3_aa: CASSRTTGELFF
clone_size: NA; v_call: TRBV7-9; cdr3_length: 18; d_call: NA; j_call: TRBJ2-7; cdr3_nt: TGTGCCAGCAGCCCCTCTTTGAGTCCGGTGCATGGGGCCTACGAGCAGTACTTC; cdr3_aa: CASSPSLSPVHGAYEQYF
clone_size: NA; v_call: TRBV13; cdr3_length: 14; d_call: NA; j_call: TRBJ1-2; cdr3_nt: TGTGCCAGCAGCTTATCGCCGGGGGCGCAGGGCTACACCTTC; cdr3_aa: CASSLSPGAQGYTF
clone_size: NA; v_call: TRBV28; cdr3_length: 15; d_call: NA; j_call: TRBJ1-4; cdr3_nt: TGTGCCAGCAGTTCCTTACATGGAACTAATGAAAAACTGTTTTTT; cdr3_aa: CASSSLHGTNEKLFF
clone_size: NA; v_call: TRBV29-1; cdr3_length: 15; d_call: TRBD1; j_call: TRBJ1-2; cdr3_nt: TGCAGCGTTGAAAGAGGCGGGCAGGGGGCTTTCGGCTACACCTTC; cdr3_aa: CSVERGGQGAFGYTF
clone_size: few; v_call: TRBV10-1; cdr3_length: 15; d_call: NA; j_call: TRBJ2-3; cdr3_nt: TGCGCCAGCAGTGAGTCGATGGGAGGCACAGATACGCAGTATTTT; cdr3_aa: CASSESMGGTDTQYF
clone_size: NA; v_call: TRBV2; cdr3_length: 14; d_call: NA; j_call: TRBJ2-7; cdr3_nt: TGTGCCAGCAGTGCTCTCCTAAAAGACTACGAGCAGTACTTC; cdr3_aa: CASSALLKDYEQYF
clone_size: NA; v_call: TRBV6-5; cdr3_length: 16; d_call: NA; j_call: TRBJ2-7; cdr3_nt: TGTGCCAGCAGTTACTCCTCTTTGCGACAGACCTACGAGCAGTACTTC; cdr3_aa: CASSYSSLRQTYEQYF
clone_size: NA; v_call: TRBV13; cdr3_length: 22; d_call: TRBD2; j_call: TRBJ2-7; cdr3_nt: TGTGCCAGCAGCTTACCCGCTCGGACTGCTCCGGGACTAGCGGGAGCCCCCTACGAGCAGTACTTC; cdr3_aa: CASSLPARTAPGLAGAPYEQYF
clone_size: NA; v_call: TRBV18; cdr3_length: 13; d_call: NA; j_call: TRBJ2-5; cdr3_nt: TGTGCCAGCTCATATCAGGGGGGAGAGACCCAGTACTTC; cdr3_aa: CASSYQGGETQYF
clone_size: NA; v_call: TRBV5-4; cdr3_length: 15; d_call: TRBD2; j_call: TRBJ2-2; cdr3_nt: TGTGCCAGCAGTTGGACTAGCGGCATTCCCGGGGAGCTGTTTTTT; cdr3_aa: CASSWTSGIPGELFF
clone_size: NA; v_call: TRBV19; cdr3_length: 15; d_call: TRBD2; j_call: TRBJ2-7; cdr3_nt: TGTGCCAGTAGTCCACTAGCGGGAGCTTTCTACGAGCAGTACTTC; cdr3_aa: CASSPLAGAFYEQYF
clone_size: NA; v_call: TRBV30; cdr3_length: 13; d_call: TRBD2; j_call: TRBJ2-3; cdr3_nt: TGTGCCTGGACTAGCGGAATCACAGATACGCAGTATTTT; cdr3_aa: CAWTSGITDTQYF
clone_size: NA; v_call: TRBV28; cdr3_length: 16; d_call: TRBD1; j_call: TRBJ2-7; cdr3_nt: TGTGCCAGCAGTTTTAGCCGGGACAGCCTCTCCTACGAGCAGTACTTC; cdr3_aa: CASSFSRDSLSYEQYF
clone_size: few; v_call: TRBV15; cdr3_length: 18; d_call: NA; j_call: TRBJ2-1; cdr3_nt: TGTGCCACTTTGACAGGGAGGGCCAGAAAGGTATCCTACAATGAGCAGTTCTTC; cdr3_aa: CATLTGRARKVSYNEQFF
clone_size: NA; v_call: TRBV5-1; cdr3_length: 13; d_call: TRBD2; j_call: TRBJ2-7; cdr3_nt: TGCGCCAGCAGCCTGGGACTAGCCGGCGAGCAGTACTTC; cdr3_aa: CASSLGLAGEQYF
clone_size: NA; v_call: TRBV11-2; cdr3_length: 12; d_call: NA; j_call: TRBJ2-1; cdr3_nt: TGTGCCAGCAGCTTAGTGGCCAGGGTGGAGTTCTTC; cdr3_aa: CASSLVARVEFF
clone_size: NA; v_call: TRBV6-6; cdr3_length: 15; d_call: NA; j_call: TRBJ1-3; cdr3_nt: TGTGCCAGCAGTTACGACGGGGGCTCTGGAAACACCATATATTTT; cdr3_aa: CASSYDGGSGNTIYF
clone_size: NA; v_call: TRBV5-1; cdr3_length: 12; d_call: NA; j_call: TRBJ2-1; cdr3_nt: TGCGCCAGCAGCTCCACTAGCAATGAGCAGTTCTTC; cdr3_aa: CASSSTSNEQFF
clone_size: NA; v_call: TRBV19; cdr3_length: 12; d_call: NA; j_call: TRBJ2-4; cdr3_nt: TGTGCCAGTAGTTTGACCGTGGACATTCAGTACTTC; cdr3_aa: CASSLTVDIQYF
clone_size: NA; v_call: TRBV28; cdr3_length: 15; d_call: NA; j_call: TRBJ2-6; cdr3_nt: TGTGCCAGCGGGCTGGGGGGTGCTGGGGCCAACGTCCTGACTTTC; cdr3_aa: CASGLGGAGANVLTF
clone_size: NA; v_call: TRBV25-1; cdr3_length: 14; d_call: TRBD1; j_call: TRBJ2-7; cdr3_nt: TGTGCCAGCAGTGCCGCAGGGGGCAGCTCCGAGCAGTACTTC; cdr3_aa: CASSAAGGSSEQYF
clone_size: NA; v_call: TRBV18; cdr3_length: 13; d_call: NA; j_call: TRBJ1-2; cdr3_nt: TGTGCCAGCTCGGGCACTCCACCCGATGGCTACACCTTC; cdr3_aa: CASSGTPPDGYTF
clone_size: few; v_call: TRBV6-5; cdr3_length: 14; d_call: TRBD1; j_call: TRBJ2-7; cdr3_nt: TGTGCCAGCAGTTGGGAACAGGGGGTTTACGAGCAGTACTTC; cdr3_aa: CASSWEQGVYEQYF
clone_size: NA; v_call: TRBV18; cdr3_length: 16; d_call: NA; j_call: TRBJ2-7; cdr3_nt: TGTGCCAGCTCACCAGTAGACTCGACGGCCGGCCGCGAGCAGTACTTC; cdr3_aa: CASSPVDSTAGREQYF
clone_size: once; v_call: TRBV10-3; cdr3_length: 15; d_call: TRBD2; j_call: TRBJ2-1; cdr3_nt: TGTGCCATCACCCCCCGGGGGGTGTGGGCGGATGAGCAGTTCTTC; cdr3_aa: CAITPRGVWADEQFF
clone_size: NA; v_call: TRBV6-4; cdr3_length: 14; d_call: TRBD2; j_call: TRBJ2-1; cdr3_nt: TGTGCCAGCAGTGGACTAGCGGGAGGCAATGAGCAGTTCTTC; cdr3_aa: CASSGLAGGNEQFF
clone_size: once; v_call: TRBV6-1; cdr3_length: 15; d_call: NA; j_call: TRBJ2-7; cdr3_nt: TGTGCCAGCAGTGAAGGGGGTCAGGGTCATGGCGAGCAGTACTTC; cdr3_aa: CASSEGGQGHGEQYF
clone_size: NA; v_call: TRBV5-5; cdr3_length: 14; d_call: NA; j_call: TRBJ1-1; cdr3_nt: TGTGCCAGCAGCTCCCCGACGAGACAGGCTGAAGCTTTCTTT; cdr3_aa: CASSSPTRQAEAFF
clone_size: once; v_call: TRBV18; cdr3_length: 15; d_call: NA; j_call: TRBJ2-7; cdr3_nt: TGTGCCAGCTCACCCAACCCAGGGCCAACCTACGAGCAGTACTTC; cdr3_aa: CASSPNPGPTYEQYF
clone_size: NA; v_call: TRBV4-1; cdr3_length: 14; d_call: TRBD2; j_call: TRBJ2-3; cdr3_nt: TGCGCCAGCAGCCGAGCGGGAGTCACAGATACGCAGTATTTT; cdr3_aa: CASSRAGVTDTQYF
clone_size: NA; v_call: TRBV6-5; cdr3_length: 14; d_call: TRBD1; j_call: TRBJ1-5; cdr3_nt: TGTGCCAGCTCCGGGACAGCAAGCAGTCAGCCCCAGCATTTT; cdr3_aa: CASSGTASSQPQHF
clone_size: NA; v_call: TRBV5-1; cdr3_length: 14; d_call: NA; j_call: TRBJ2-2; cdr3_nt: TGCGCCAGCAGCTTACAGGGGAACACCGGGGAGCTGTTTTTT; cdr3_aa: CASSLQGNTGELFF
clone_size: NA; v_call: TRBV28; cdr3_length: 14; d_call: TRBD2; j_call: TRBJ2-7; cdr3_nt: TGTGCCAGCAGTATACTAGCGGGATCAATCGAGCAGTACTTC; cdr3_aa: CASSILAGSIEQYF
clone_size: NA; v_call: TRBV7-9; cdr3_length: 16; d_call: NA; j_call: TRBJ2-7; cdr3_nt: TGTGCCAGCAGCTCAAGTCTGAGCGCACCCTCCTACGAGCAGTACTTC; cdr3_aa: CASSSSLSAPSYEQYF
clone_size: NA; v_call: TRBV9; cdr3_length: 17; d_call: NA; j_call: TRBJ1-2; cdr3_nt: TGTGCCAGCAGCGAGGACCGGGCGGGATTAGCTAACTATGGCTACACCTTC; cdr3_aa: CASSEDRAGLANYGYTF
clone_size: NA; v_call: TRBV6-1; cdr3_length: 14; d_call: NA; j_call: TRBJ1-2; cdr3_nt: TGTGCCAGCAGTGAAGCCACAGGATCCTATGGCTACACCTTC; cdr3_aa: CASSEATGSYGYTF
clone_size: once; v_call: TRBV5-4; cdr3_length: 14; d_call: NA; j_call: TRBJ2-2; cdr3_nt: TGTGCCAGCAGCCCGGGACAGAACACCGGGGAGCTGTTTTTT; cdr3_aa: CASSPGQNTGELFF